Below, 15 T cell receptor beta chains from the same sample are listed, as sequenced in a study of T-cell reconstitution after alpha-beta-depleted transplantation in children. During its preparation, the TCRbeta library received unique molecular identifiers. TCRdb ran MiXCR on the PCR reads and lists one entry per CDR3 protein. The sample contains about 540,000 distinct CDR3 sequences, approximately 20% of which appear only once. The sequenced sample was PBMCs from the stem cell graft donor, obtained from the stem cell graft. These receptors were taken from a human donor who donated a stem cell graft to a child with acute lymphoblastic leukemia.

This clonotype was observed a handful of times. This chain connects TRBV5-6 to TRBJ1-2; D call uncertain. The CDR3 is 13 amino acids. The germline V gene has CDR1 SGHDT and CDR2 YYEEEE. V was clipped by 2 bases and J by 4 bases, with 9 bases between them. The DNA for the CDR3 is TGTGCCAGCAGCTTAATACAAGCCTATGGCTACACCTTC. Translation gives CASSLIQAYGYTF.

The gene calls are TRBV4-1 and TRBJ2-3; the D gene is possibly TRBD1 (5 bases). CDR1 and CDR2 from the germline V gene are MGHRA and YSYEKL. Trimming left V 4 bases short and J 2 bases short, with 10 bases between. The CDR3 is made up of 14 amino acids. Here the CDR3 DNA reads TGCGCCAGCAGCCGCTTTGGGGCCACAGATACGCAGTATTTT. This translates into CASSRFGATDTQYF.

This clonotype was picked up a small number of times. The chain uses TRBV29-1 and TRBJ1-2; tentative D call: TRBD1 (5 bases). Germline lookup yields CDR1 SQVTM and CDR2 ANQGSEA. The CDR3 is 12 amino acids. V was shortened by 6 bases and J by 5 bases, with 13 bases between the two germline ends. Here the CDR3 reads CSVGVNRYGYTF. The CDR3 bases are TGCAGCGTGGGGGTAAATAGGTATGGCTACACCTTC.

This clonotype was seen only a few times. This sequence joins TRBV4-1 and TRBJ2-7; the D is unclear. The CDR3 is 14 amino acids. Deletions cut 0 bases from V and 2 bases from J, with 8 bases between. Germline V lookup: CDR1 MGHRA, CDR2 YSYEKL. The DNA for the CDR3 is TGCGCCAGCAGCCAAGACGCGACCCCCTACGAGCAGTACTTC. Translated: CASSQDATPYEQYF.

J is TRBJ2-7 and V is TRBV20-1, with 8 bases identical to TRBD2. With V trimmed by 0 bases and J by 3 bases, 1 base remained unmatched. The germline gives CDR1 DFQATT, CDR2 SNEGSKA (reference sequence). The CDR3 spans 13 residues. The CDR3 region is CSARDGTSYEQYF. CDR3 bases: TGCAGTGCTAGAGATGGGACTAGCTACGAGCAGTACTTC.

This clonotype was seen a few times. This chain uses TRBV2 with TRBJ2-1; 14 nucleotides line up with TRBD2. Losses at the gene ends were 4 bases for V and 14 bases for J; bases not matched to a gene: 4. This CDR3 region has 13 residues. Germline lookup yields CDR1 SNHLY and CDR2 FYNNEI. The CDR3 loop is CASSAGTSGSKFF. CDR3 DNA sequence: TGTGCCAGCAGTGCCGGGACTAGCGGGAGCAAGTTCTTC.

This clonotype was seen a handful of times. The rearrangement uses TRBV27 and TRBJ1-5; D gene uncertain. CDR3 length: 13 amino acids. V gave up 3 bases and J gave up 4 bases, with 7 bases separating them. The V gene's germline CDR1 is MNHEY and CDR2 SMNVEV (reference sequence). CDR3 region: CASSFAGNQPQHF. CDR3 nucleotides: TGTGCCAGCAGTTTTGCAGGTAATCAGCCCCAGCATTTT.

The chain links TRBV5-1 to TRBJ2-5, with no clear D. The CDR3 contains 14 residues. V lost 2 bases, J lost 5 bases, and 13 bases lay in between. CDR1 and CDR2 (germline): SGHRS, YFSETQ. The DNA of the CDR3 is TGCGCCAGCAGCTTATCCTCCACGTCGGAGACCCAGTACTTC. Translating gives CASSLSSTSETQYF.

V is TRBV20-1 and J is TRBJ2-7, with 10 bases aligning to TRBD1. Germline V gives CDR1 DFQATT, CDR2 SNEGSKA (reference sequence). The length of the CDR3 is 14 residues. Trimming took 6 bases from V and 3 from J; bases not matched to a gene: 8. CDR3 amino acids: CSAPGGTGDYEQYF. For the CDR3, the DNA is TGCAGTGCCCCAGGAGGGACAGGGGACTACGAGCAGTACTTC.

This clonotype was observed a handful of times. The chain is built from TRBV7-6 and TRBJ2-3; 9 nucleotides line up with TRBD2. J was trimmed by 2 bases and V by 1 base; bases with no gene match: 4. From germline, CDR1 is SGHVS and CDR2 FNYEAQ. There are 16 residues in the CDR3. The CDR3 nucleotides are TGTGCCAGCAGCTTAGAGGCGGGAGGGGACACAGATACGCAGTATTTT. This sequence encodes CASSLEAGGDTDTQYF.

The V gene is TRBV19, the J gene TRBJ1-4; 8 nucleotides match TRBD1. The CDR3 sequence is 15 residues long. The ends lost 2 bases at V and 8 bases at J; junction bases unmatched: 7. CDR1 and CDR2 (germline): LNHDA, SQIVND (reference sequence). In DNA form, the CDR3 reads TGTGCCAGTAGTATACCCACAGGGGGAGAAGAAAAACTGTTTTTT. Amino acids: CASSIPTGGEEKLFF. Complete variable domain (other parts from reference TRBV19 and TRBJ1-4): DGGITQSPKYLFRKEGQNVTLSCEQNLNHDAMYWYRQDPGQGLRLIYYSQIVNDFQKGDIAEGYSVSREKKESFPLTVTSAQKNPTAFYLCASSIPTGGEEKLFFGSGTQLSVL.

For the CDR3, the DNA is TGTGCCTGGGCGACTGTTCCCTACGAGCAGTACTTC. Its translation is CAWATVPYEQYF. The chain couples TRBV30 to TRBJ2-7; D call uncertain. The germline V and J ends were trimmed by 5 bases and 2 bases, with 10 bases remaining between them. Germline CDR1 reads GTSNPN; CDR2 reads SVGIG (reference sequence). The CDR3 runs 12 residues.

The V call is TRBV5-1, the J call TRBJ2-7, with a possible D match to TRBD2 (6 bases). Looked up from germline, CDR1 is SGHRS and CDR2 is YFSETQ. This CDR3 contains 16 residues. V was cut by 1 base and J by 0 bases, with 14 bases left in between. The CDR3 DNA reads TGCGCCAGCAGCTTGACCCCTGCGGGGAGCTCCTACGAGCAGTACTTC. Translating it yields CASSLTPAGSSYEQYF.

This clonotype appeared a few times. The chain uses TRBV7-3 and TRBJ2-5; TRBD1 might be the D (7 bases). The germline CDR1 and CDR2 sequences are SGHTA and FQGTGA. V lost 5 bases and J lost 3, with 10 bases in between. The CDR3 sequence is 13 residues long. The CDR3 nucleotides read TGTGCCAGCAGCCGCGGGACAGAAGAGACCCAGTACTTC. Amino acids: CASSRGTEETQYF.

This clonotype has more than one count but fewer than ten. The chain joins TRBV3-1 to TRBJ2-3; no clear D. The CDR3 is 16 residues long. Per germline, CDR1 LGHDT and CDR2 YNNKEL (reference sequence). V dropped 2 bases and J dropped 4 bases, with 16 bases sitting between them. CDR3 in amino acids: CASSQSGPTTPDTQYF. CDR3 coding DNA: TGTGCCAGCAGCCAATCAGGTCCGACGACGCCAGATACGCAGTATTTT.